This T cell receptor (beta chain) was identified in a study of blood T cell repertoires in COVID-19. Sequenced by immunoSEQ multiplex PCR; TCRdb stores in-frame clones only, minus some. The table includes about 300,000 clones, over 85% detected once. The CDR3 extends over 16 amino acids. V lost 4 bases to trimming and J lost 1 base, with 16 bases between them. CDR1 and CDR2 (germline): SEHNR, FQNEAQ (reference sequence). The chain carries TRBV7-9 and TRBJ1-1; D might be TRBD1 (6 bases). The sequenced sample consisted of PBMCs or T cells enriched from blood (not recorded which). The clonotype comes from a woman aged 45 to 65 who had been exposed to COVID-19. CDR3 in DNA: TGTGCCAGCAGCTACCCACCCGGGACAACGAACACTGAAGCTTTCTTT. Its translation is CASSYPPGTTNTEAFF.